The 12 T cell receptor beta chains below were found in one sample sequenced in a study of technical replicates of blood from a few donors (dated by TCRdb to about 2017). Library creation used the immunoSEQ multiplex PCR assay. TCRdb stores this immuneACCESS table with in-frame sequences only. Part of the clones is absent; in the studies checked, under half of the shortfall reflects unresolved V genes, and no reason is known for the rest. The sample yields about 83,000 clones; more than 80% were counted once. Around 0.25% of the sample is held by the ten biggest clonotypes. Source material: T cells isolated from PBMCs. The receptors were sampled from a human donor in good health.

This clone occurred once. The genes are TRBV18 and TRBJ1-5; D is perhaps TRBD1 (6 bases). Germline lookup yields CDR1 KGHSH and CDR2 LQKENI. The CDR3 length is 14 residues. V was pared by 5 bases and J by 4 bases, with 12 bases between. The DNA for the CDR3 is TGTGCCAGCTCATCGACAGGACAGAATCAGCCCCAGCATTTT. Protein sequence: CASSSTGQNQPQHF. Combining the CDR3 with reference TRBV18 and TRBJ1-5 gives the whole variable domain NAGVMQNPRHLVRRRGQEARLRCSPMKGHSHVYWYRQLPEEGLKFMVYLQKENIIDESGMPKERFSAEFPKEGPSILRIQQVVRGDSAAYFCASSSTGQNQPQHFGDGTRLSIL.

The chain uses TRBV11-2 and TRBJ2-5, with 12 positions matching TRBD2. The CDR3 runs to 16 residues. V was pared by 1 base and J by 1 base, with 1 base of the junction left unmatched. From germline, CDR1 is SGHAT and CDR2 FQNNGV. CDR3 in DNA: TGTGCCAGCAGCTTAGTGGGACTAGCGGGCCAAGAGACCCAGTACTTC. It specifies CASSLVGLAGQETQYF.

CDR3 sequence: CASSFRDRVYEQYF. DNA of the CDR3: TGTGCCAGCAGCTTCCGGGACAGGGTCTACGAGCAGTACTTC. The chain recombines TRBV11-2 with TRBJ2-7; 9 bases align to TRBD1. The CDR3 runs to 14 residues. Looked up from germline, CDR1 is SGHAT and CDR2 is FQNNGV. V gave up 3 bases and J gave up 3 bases; unmatched junction bases: 3.

The chain has TRBV4-1 and TRBJ2-1, with D possibly matching TRBD2 (5 bases). The V and J ends lost 1 base and 6 bases respectively, with 16 bases between them. The germline V gene encodes CDR1 MGHRA and CDR2 YSYEKL. The CDR3 extends over 16 amino acids. Written as DNA, the CDR3 is TGCGCCAGCAGCCAAGTGGGGAGTACGCGTTTCAATGAGCAGTTCTTC. Residues: CASSQVGSTRFNEQFF.

In its sample, this clone was seen a few times. The CDR3 region is CASSLYQGAMNTEAFF. The DNA of the CDR3 is TGTGCCAGCAGTTTATACCAGGGGGCGATGAACACTGAAGCTTTCTTT. The chain carries TRBV28 and TRBJ1-1; 8 nucleotides match TRBD1. Germline CDR1 reads MDHEN; CDR2 reads SYDVKM. The J segment lost 0 bases and the V segment lost 1 base, leaving 4 bases of the junction unmatched. The CDR3 consists of 16 residues. Based on the CDR3 plus reference TRBV28 and TRBJ1-1, the full variable domain is DVKVTQSSRYLVKRTGEKVFLECVQDMDHENMFWYRQDPGLGLRLIYFSYDVKMKEKGDIPEGYSVSREKKERFSLILESASTNQTSMYLCASSLYQGAMNTEAFFGQGTRLTVV.

V gene TRBV6-6 combines with J gene TRBJ1-1; TRBD1 matches 8 bases. This CDR3 has 16 residues. The junction had 8 bases not matched to a gene; V was cut back by 2 bases and J by 3 bases. CDR1 MNHNY and CDR2 SVGAGI come from the germline V gene (reference sequence). The CDR3 DNA reads TGTGCCAGCAGTTACCAGGGGGCGCAGGGCTACACTGAAGCTTTCTTT. It specifies CASSYQGAQGYTEAFF.

The chain uses TRBV29-1 and TRBJ1-2; 9 positions agree with TRBD1. Germline CDR1 is SQVTM and CDR2 is ANQGSEA. V lost 7 bases to trimming and J lost 6 bases; unmatched junction nucleotides: 3. This CDR3 is 11 amino acids long. CDR3 sequence (DNA): TGCAGCGGGGGGGACAGGGATGGCTACACCTTC. This encodes CSGGDRDGYTF.

The V and J genes are TRBV7-9 and TRBJ1-5, with TRBD1 matching over 9 bases. Germline trimming cut 3 bases from V and 0 bases from J; bases unmatched to any gene: 6. Germline V CDR1 and CDR2: SEHNR, FQNEAQ (reference sequence). The CDR3 is 17 residues long. The DNA for the CDR3 is TGTGCCAGCAGCTTGGGGACAGGGATACCTAGCAATCAGCCCCAGCATTTT. Amino acids: CASSLGTGIPSNQPQHF.

The chain recombines TRBV18 with TRBJ2-6; 12 bases line up with TRBD1. V lost 3 bases to trimming and J lost 3 bases; unmatched junction nucleotides: 6. The germline CDR1 and CDR2 sequences are KGHSH and LQKENI. CDR3 length equals 18 residues. CDR3 DNA sequence: TGTGCCAGCTCACCGACCGGGACAGGGGGCTTTGGGGCCAACGTCCTGACTTTC. It translates to CASSPTGTGGFGANVLTF.

About this clone: The junction departs from germline at one end; a sequencing error may be responsible. The J gene is TRBJ2-7, the V gene TRBV19; the D gene is possibly TRBD2 (7 bases). The germline gives CDR1 LNHDA, CDR2 SQIVND (reference sequence). The CDR3 extends over 11 amino acids. CDR3 sequence reads: CATEEGGRLHF. DNA of the CDR3: TGTGCCACAGAGGAGGGGGGGCGCTTGCACTTC. The full variable domain, rest sourced from reference TRBV19 and TRBJ2-7, is DGGITQSPKYLFRKEGQNVTLSCEQNLNHDAMYWYRQDPGQGLRLIYYSQIVNDFQKGDIAEGYSVSREKKESFPLTVTSAQKNPTAFYLCATEEGGRLHFGPGTRLTVT.

The chain carries TRBV6-5 and TRBJ2-1; 10 bases fit TRBD2. CDR3 length: 13 amino acids. Trimming at V came to 6 bases and at J to 11 bases, leaving 7 bases not matched to a gene. The germline gives CDR1 MNHEY, CDR2 SVGAGI. This chain's CDR3 is CASSLKTSGQQFF. The CDR3, as DNA: TGTGCCAGCAGCCTTAAGACTAGCGGGCAGCAGTTCTTC.

The chain is built from TRBV7-9 and TRBJ2-7; TRBD1 is a possible D gene (5 bases). V was trimmed by 6 bases and J by 0 bases, leaving 9 bases between them. CDR1 and CDR2 (germline): SEHNR, FQNEAQ (reference sequence). The CDR3 runs to 13 residues. DNA for the CDR3: TGTGCCAGCAGTCCGACAGTCTCCTACGAGCAGTACTTC. Protein product: CASSPTVSYEQYF.